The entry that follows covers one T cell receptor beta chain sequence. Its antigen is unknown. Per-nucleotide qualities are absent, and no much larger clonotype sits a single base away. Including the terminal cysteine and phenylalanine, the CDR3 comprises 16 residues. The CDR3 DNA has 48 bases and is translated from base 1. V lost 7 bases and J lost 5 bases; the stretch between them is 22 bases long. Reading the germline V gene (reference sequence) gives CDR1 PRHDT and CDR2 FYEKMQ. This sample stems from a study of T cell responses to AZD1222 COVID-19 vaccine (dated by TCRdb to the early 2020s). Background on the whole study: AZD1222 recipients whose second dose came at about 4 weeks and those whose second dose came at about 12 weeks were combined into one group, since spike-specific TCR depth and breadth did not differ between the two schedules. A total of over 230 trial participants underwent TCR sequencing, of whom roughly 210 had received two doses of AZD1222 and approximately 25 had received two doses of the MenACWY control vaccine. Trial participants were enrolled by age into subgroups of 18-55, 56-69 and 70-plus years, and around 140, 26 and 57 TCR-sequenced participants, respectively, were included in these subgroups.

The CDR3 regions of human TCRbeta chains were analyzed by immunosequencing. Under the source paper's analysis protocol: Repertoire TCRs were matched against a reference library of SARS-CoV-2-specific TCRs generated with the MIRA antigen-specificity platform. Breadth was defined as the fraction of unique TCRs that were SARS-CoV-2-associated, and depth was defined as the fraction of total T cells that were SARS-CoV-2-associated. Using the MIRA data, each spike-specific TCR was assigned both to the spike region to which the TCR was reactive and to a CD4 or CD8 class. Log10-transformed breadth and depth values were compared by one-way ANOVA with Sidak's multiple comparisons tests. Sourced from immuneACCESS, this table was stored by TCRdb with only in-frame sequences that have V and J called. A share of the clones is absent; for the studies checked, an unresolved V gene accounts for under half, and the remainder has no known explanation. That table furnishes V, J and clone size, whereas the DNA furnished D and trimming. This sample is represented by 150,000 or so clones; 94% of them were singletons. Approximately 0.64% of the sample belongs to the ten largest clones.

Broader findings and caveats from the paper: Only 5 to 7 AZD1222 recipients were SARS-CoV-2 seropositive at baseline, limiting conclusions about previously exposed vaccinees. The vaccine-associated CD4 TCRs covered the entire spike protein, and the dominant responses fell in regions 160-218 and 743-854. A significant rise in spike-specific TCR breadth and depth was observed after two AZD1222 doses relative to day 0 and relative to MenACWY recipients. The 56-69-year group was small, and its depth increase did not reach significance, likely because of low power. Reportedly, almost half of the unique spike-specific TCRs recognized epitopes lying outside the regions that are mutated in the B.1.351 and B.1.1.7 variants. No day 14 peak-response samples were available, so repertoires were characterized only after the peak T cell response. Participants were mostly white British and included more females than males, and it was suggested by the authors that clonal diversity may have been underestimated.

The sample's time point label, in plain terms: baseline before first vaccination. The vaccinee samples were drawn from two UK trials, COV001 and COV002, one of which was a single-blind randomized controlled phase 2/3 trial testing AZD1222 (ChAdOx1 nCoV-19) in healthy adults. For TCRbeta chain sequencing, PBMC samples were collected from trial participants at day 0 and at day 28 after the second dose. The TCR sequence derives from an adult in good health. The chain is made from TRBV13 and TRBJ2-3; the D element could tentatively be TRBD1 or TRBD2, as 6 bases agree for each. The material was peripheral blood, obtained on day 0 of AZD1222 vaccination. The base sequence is TGTGCCAGCACCGGAGAAGGGCTCAGGGGAGGAGATACGCAGTATTTT. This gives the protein CASTGEGLRGGDTQYF. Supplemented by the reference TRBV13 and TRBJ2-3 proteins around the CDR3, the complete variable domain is AAGVIQSPRHLIKEKRETATLKCYPIPRHDTVYWYQQGPGQDPQFLISFYEKMQSDKGSIPDRFSAQQFSDYHSELNMSSLELGDSALYFCASTGEGLRGGDTQYFGPGTRLTVL.